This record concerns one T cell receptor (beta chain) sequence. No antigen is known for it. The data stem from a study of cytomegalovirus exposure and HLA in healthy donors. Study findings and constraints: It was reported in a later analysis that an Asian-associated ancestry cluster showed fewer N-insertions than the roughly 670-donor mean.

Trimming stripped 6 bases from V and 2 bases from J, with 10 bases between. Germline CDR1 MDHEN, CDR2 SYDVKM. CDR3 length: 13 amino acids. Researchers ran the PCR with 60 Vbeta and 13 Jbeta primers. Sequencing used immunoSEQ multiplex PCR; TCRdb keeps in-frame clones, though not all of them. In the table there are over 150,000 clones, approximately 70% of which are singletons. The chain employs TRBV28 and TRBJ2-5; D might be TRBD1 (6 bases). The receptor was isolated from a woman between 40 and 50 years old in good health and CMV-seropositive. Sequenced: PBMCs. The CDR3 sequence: CASSQGGQETQYF. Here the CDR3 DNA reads TGTGCCAGCAGCCAAGGGGGACAAGAGACCCAGTACTTC.